Below are 32 T cell receptor delta chains sequenced from a single sample in a study of gamma-delta T cells after stem cell transplantation. TCRdb made new clone calls on the RT-PCR reads using CATT. This repertoire shows under 2,500 delta-chain clones, less than 4% found once; its top ten account for 45% to 55%. The sequencing sample was made of gamma-delta T cells. All receptors derive from a human donor. It is not recorded whose cells these are; they may come from a transplant donor.

By share, this clone counts as medium-sized. The chain couples TRDV2 to TRDJ1, with unresolved D. There are 13 residues in the CDR3. CDR1 is GEAIGNYY and CDR2 is EKD in the germline V gene. Trimming took 0 bases from V and 0 from J, leaving 4 bases between them. CDR3 sequence: CACDTFHTDKLIF. As DNA, the CDR3 is TGTGCCTGTGACACCTTCCACACCGATAAACTCATCTTT.

By share of the sample, this clone is medium-sized. One end of the junction does not line up with germline, which may come from a read error. The V gene is TRDV2, the J gene TRDJ3; 8 bases are a match to TRDD3. CDR3 length equals 23 residues. CDR1 and CDR2 (germline): GEAIGNYY, EKD. CDR3 in amino acids: CACDTVEGPTGGRSSWGTRQMFF. The DNA for the CDR3 is TGTGCCTGTGACACCGTCGAGGGCCCTACTGGGGGCCGCAGCTCCTGGGGCACCCGACAGATGTTTTTC.

This clone has just a few counts. TCRdb shows a much larger clone's protein in place of this DNA's translation, and the two differ at residue 12, likely through a read error; the protein shown is translated from the DNA. The chain joins TRDV2 to TRDJ1, with D hard to call. Per the germline V gene, CDR1 is GEAIGNYY and CDR2 is EKD. The CDR3 totals 13 residues. This CDR3 is CACDTEDHDKLTF. As DNA, the CDR3 is TGTGCCTGTGACACCGAAGACCACGATAAACTCACCTTT.

This clone was detected a few times. The rearrangement joins TRDV2 to TRDJ1; perhaps TRDD2 as D (5 bases). Per the germline V gene, CDR1 is GEAIGNYY and CDR2 is EKD. The CDR3 spans 17 residues. Deletions cut 4 bases from V and 4 bases from J, with 24 bases between. CDR3 nucleotides: TGTGCCTGTGAGCACCTACTACGCCGGAGTCGTAGCGATAAACTCATCTTT. Its protein is CACEHLLRRSRSDKLIF.

The table lists this clone with a few counts. The chain is built from TRDV2 and TRDJ1, with 10 bases aligning to TRDD3. The germline gives CDR1 GEAIGNYY, CDR2 EKD. There are 15 residues in the CDR3. Trimming cost V 1 base and J 3 bases; bases outside gene matches: 4. This chain's CDR3 is CACDTVGDTADKLIF. CDR3 in DNA: TGTGCCTGTGACACAGTGGGGGATACTGCCGATAAACTCATCTTT.

By sample share, this clone is medium-sized. The CDR3 reads CACDALAYIDKLIF. For the CDR3, the DNA is TGTGCCTGTGACGCGCTAGCGTACATCGATAAACTCATCTTT. The rearrangement links TRDV2 to TRDJ1, with no clear D. Trimming removed 3 bases at V and 4 bases at J, with 14 bases between. From germline, CDR1 is GEAIGNYY and CDR2 EKD. The CDR3 contains 14 residues.

This clone was detected a few times. A clone one base away is much larger, so this may be a read error. The same CDR3 is also encoded by other DNA sequences in this sample. The chain is built from TRDV2 and TRDJ1; TRDD3 aligns across 10 bases. Losses at the gene ends were 0 bases for V and 1 base for J; bases not matched to a gene: 13. The CDR3 has 19 residues. The germline V gene has CDR1 GEAIGNYY and CDR2 EKD. For the CDR3, the DNA is TGTGCCTGTGACACCGTCGACTACGGGGGATACGCGGGCACCGATAAACTCATCTTT. The encoded protein is CACDTVDYGGYAGTDKLIF.

As regards this clone: This DNA translates differently at residue 10 from the TCRdb protein, which is that of a much larger clone; a read error is likely, and the protein shown is the DNA's own translation. V usage is TRDV2 and J usage is TRDJ1; 9 nucleotides align to TRDD3. Trimming at V came to 3 bases and at J to 7 bases, leaving 8 bases not matched to a gene. Germline CDR1 is GEAIGNYY and CDR2 is EKD. The CDR3 runs 14 residues. The CDR3: CACDALGDSGKLIF. CDR3 bases: TGTGCCTGTGACGCCCTGGGGGATTCCGGTAAACTCATCTTT.

V is TRDV2 and J is TRDJ1, with 12 bases that match TRDD3. CDR1 is GEAIGNYY and CDR2 is EKD in the germline V gene. The length of the CDR3 is 16 residues. Trimming cost V 1 base and J 2 bases; bases outside gene matches: 4. The DNA for the CDR3 is TGTGCCTGTGACACTCTGGGGGATACGAGAACCGATAAACTCATCTTT. It codes for CACDTLGDTRTDKLIF.

Notes on this clone: TCRdb records a much larger clone's protein for this DNA, with a difference at residue 13 that likely arises from a read error; the protein given is the translation of the DNA. The sample carries other DNA sequences with the same CDR3. The V gene is TRDV2, the J gene TRDJ1; 13 bases are a match to TRDD3. The CDR3 is 19 residues long. CDR1 and CDR2 (germline): GEAIGNYY, EKD. The J segment lost 2 bases and the V segment lost 0 bases, leaving 11 bases of the junction unmatched. The DNA for the CDR3 is TGTGCCTGTGACACCATAGGGCCACTGGGGGATACGAAAACCGATAAACTCATCTTT. As protein: CACDTIGPLGDTKTDKLIF.

Within the sample, this clone is medium-sized. The identical CDR3 is also encoded by other nucleotide sequences in the sample. V is TRDV2 and J is TRDJ2, with TRDD3 matching over 12 bases. The CDR3 is 19 residues long. V was pared by 0 bases and J by 4 bases, with 11 bases of the junction left unmatched. CDR1 is GEAIGNYY and CDR2 is EKD in the germline V gene. The CDR3 reads CACDTVEDWGIPTTAQLFF. Here the CDR3 DNA reads TGTGCCTGTGACACCGTGGAAGACTGGGGGATACCTACGACAGCACAACTCTTCTTT.

This clone is medium-sized. Other nucleotide sequences in the sample specify the same CDR3. The chain recombines TRDV2 with TRDJ1; 8 nucleotides agree with TRDD3. The V gene end was trimmed by 0 bases and the J gene end by 7 bases; junction bases not matched to a gene: 9. This CDR3 contains 15 residues. From germline, CDR1 is GEAIGNYY and CDR2 EKD. The CDR3 DNA reads TGTGCCTGTGACACCATAGGGGATACCCGAGGTAAACTCATCTTT. It translates to CACDTIGDTRGKLIF.

By proportion, this clone is medium-sized. The chain recombines TRDV2 with TRDJ1, with 11 bases lining up with TRDD3. The germline V gene has CDR1 GEAIGNYY and CDR2 EKD. With V trimmed by 2 bases and J by 6 bases, 22 bases remained unmatched. This CDR3 comprises 20 residues. Here the CDR3 DNA reads TGTGCCTGTGACAGCATAATTCCTACCTCTGGGGGATACCCTGTTCATAAACTCATCTTT. Translating it yields CACDSIIPTSGGYPVHKLIF.

On this clone: An end of the junction does not agree with germline; a read error may underlie this. The J gene is TRDJ1, the V gene TRDV1; a weak D match, TRDD2 (7 bases). CDR1 is TSWWSYY, CDR2 QGS, per germline. The CDR3 is 20 residues long. The CDR3 region is CALGDPIPTSDTPDTDKFIF. The CDR3 coding sequence is TGTGCTCTTGGGGACCCCATTCCTACGTCGGATACTCCGGACACCGATAAATTCATCTTT.

This clone turned up a few times. The chain carries TRDV2 and TRDJ3; 9 bases map to TRDD3. Germline loops: CDR1 GEAIGNYY, CDR2 EKD. The CDR3 is 21 amino acids. V gave up 0 bases and J gave up 0 bases; unmatched junction bases: 11. Here the CDR3 reads CACDTVGDIDGRSWDTRQMFF. In nucleotides, the CDR3 is TGTGCCTGTGACACCGTGGGGGATATAGATGGTCGCTCCTGGGACACCCGACAGATGTTTTTC.

This clone is termed medium-sized. Other DNA sequences in the sample encode the same CDR3. V is TRDV2 and J is TRDJ2, with TRDD3 identical over 10 bases. With V trimmed by 1 base and J by 5 bases, 0 bases remained unmatched. CDR3 size: 14 residues. CDR1 is GEAIGNYY, CDR2 EKD, per germline. CDR3 loop: CACDTGGYTAQLFF. DNA for the CDR3: TGTGCCTGTGACACTGGGGGATACACAGCACAACTCTTCTTT.

To note about this clone: This likely stems from a read error, as it lies one base from a far larger clone. Other DNA sequences in this specimen translate into the identical CDR3. V usage is TRDV2 and J usage is TRDJ1; 9 nucleotides agree with TRDD3. With V trimmed by 7 bases and J by 2 bases, 10 bases remained unmatched. The CDR3 runs to 15 residues. The germline V gene has CDR1 GEAIGNYY and CDR2 EKD. CDR3 coding DNA: TGTGCCTGCGACCTACTGGGGGACTATACCGATAAACTCATCTTT. This sequence encodes CACDLLGDYTDKLIF.

This clone qualifies as medium-sized (0.01 to 0.1%). Other DNA sequences in the sample encode the same CDR3. This rearrangement joins TRDV2 to TRDJ1, with 13 bases that match TRDD3. The germline CDR1 and CDR2 sequences are GEAIGNYY and EKD. The CDR3 is 18 amino acids. Trimming cost V 0 bases and J 0 bases; bases outside gene matches: 6. CDR3 DNA: TGTGCCTGTGACACCGTACTGGGGGATACGTTGTACACCGATAAACTCATCTTT. It yields the protein CACDTVLGDTLYTDKLIF.

By sample share, this clone is large. The same CDR3 arises from other DNA sequences in this sample as well. The chain is built from TRDV2 and TRDJ3; tentative D call: TRDD3 (6 bases). The ends were cut back, 0 bases at V and 0 bases at J, with 11 bases in the middle. Germline V lookup: CDR1 GEAIGNYY, CDR2 EKD. There are 18 residues in the CDR3. The CDR3 sequence: CACDTGWGSSWDTRQMFF. The CDR3 nucleotides are TGTGCCTGTGACACCGGCTGGGGAAGCTCCTGGGACACCCGACAGATGTTTTTC.

By proportion, this clone is medium-sized (0.01 to 0.1%). The genes are TRDV2 and TRDJ1; no clear D gene. In germline, CDR1 is GEAIGNYY, CDR2 EKD. This CDR3 is 16 amino acids long. V was trimmed by 4 bases and J by 0 bases, leaving 17 bases between them. The CDR3 DNA is TGTGCCTGTGATCCGGTACCGGCGTCGTACACCGATAAACTCATCTTT. Translation: CACDPVPASYTDKLIF.

Relative to its sample, this clone is medium-sized (0.01 to 0.1%). V gene TRDV2 combines with J gene TRDJ1, with D unclear. V was cut by 1 base and J by 0 bases, with 5 bases left in between. This CDR3 comprises 13 residues. The V gene's germline CDR1 is GEAIGNYY and CDR2 EKD. CDR3: CACDTFNTDKLIF. The CDR3 DNA sequence: TGTGCCTGTGACACATTCAACACCGATAAACTCATCTTT.

This clone was seen more than once but under ten times. A much larger clonotype is one base distant, so this may be a read error. Other DNA sequences in the same sample also yield this CDR3. The V call is TRDV2, the J call TRDJ1; 8 bases fit TRDD3. CDR1 is GEAIGNYY and CDR2 is EKD in the germline V gene. This CDR3 region has 14 residues. The CDR3 region is CACDVWGNTDKLIF. The CDR3 DNA is TGTGCCTGTGACGTCTGGGGGAACACCGATAAGCTCATCTTT.

As to this clone: The junction departs from the called germline gene at one end, perhaps through a read error. This specimen includes other DNA sequences encoding the same CDR3. This rearrangement joins TRDV2 to TRDJ1, with 10 positions matching TRDD3. The germline V gene encodes CDR1 GEAIGNYY and CDR2 EKD. The CDR3 length is 16 residues. The CDR3 nucleotides read TGCGCCTGTGACACGGTGGGGGATACTGAGACCGATAAACTCATCTTT. Its translation: CACDTVGDTETDKLIF.

This clone is labeled medium-sized (0.01 to 0.1%). A far more abundant clone sits one base away, making this likely a read error. The chain employs TRDV3 and TRDJ1; D gene uncertain. The CDR3 runs 15 residues. Germline V gives CDR1 TVYSNPD, CDR2 GDNSRS (reference sequence). V lost 2 bases and J lost 3, with 19 bases in between. CDR3 DNA: TGTGCCTTTGAGACCCCTATATCCCGCGCCGATAAACTCATCTTT. This codes for CAFETPISRADKLIF.

This clone was picked up a small number of times. A far larger clone is one base from this, pointing to a likely read error. The chain has TRDV2 and TRDJ1; D gene unclear. The germline gives CDR1 GEAIGNYY, CDR2 EKD. This CDR3 contains 17 residues. Trimming left V 0 bases short and J 3 bases short, with 19 bases between. CDR3 sequence: CACDTVGRRGNADKLIF. DNA of the CDR3: TGTGCCTGTGACACCGTAGGAAGAAGGGGTAACGCCGATAAACTCATCTTT.

This clone was seen a handful of times. A far larger clone is off by one base, so a read error is likely. CDR3 loop: CACDALLGDECTDKLIF. Here the CDR3 DNA reads TGTGCCTGTGACGCCCTACTGGGGGATGAGTGCACCGATAAACTCATCTTT. This chain uses TRDV2 with TRDJ1; 10 bases match TRDD3. The V and J ends lost 3 bases and 1 base, in that order; junction bases with no gene match: 10. The CDR3 length is 17 residues. Germline V lookup: CDR1 GEAIGNYY, CDR2 EKD.

Details on this clone: TCRdb's listed protein matches a much larger clone and diverges from this DNA's translation at residue 3, likely through a read error; the protein shown comes from the DNA. The DNA for the CDR3 is TGTGCCCGTGACACCGTGGATTCCGACTCCTGGGACACCCGACAGATGTTTTTC. Translated: CARDTVDSDSWDTRQMFF. V and J are TRDV2 and TRDJ3; D not resolved. Germline loops: CDR1 GEAIGNYY, CDR2 EKD. The CDR3 extends over 18 amino acids.

This clone is categorized as medium-sized (0.01 to 0.1%). J is TRDJ1 and V is TRDV2; TRDD3 matches at 8 bases. The V gene end was trimmed by 1 base and the J gene end by 2 bases; junction bases not matched to a gene: 14. The germline CDR1 and CDR2 sequences are GEAIGNYY and EKD. The CDR3 sequence is 18 residues long. CDR3 residues: CACDTHGWGTTQTDKLIF. CDR3 coding DNA: TGTGCCTGTGACACTCACGGCTGGGGGACAACGCAGACCGATAAACTCATCTTT.

On this clone: At one end the junction does not follow the germline gene, possibly because of a read error. The V gene is TRDV2, the J gene TRDJ3, with 9 bases that match TRDD3. Germline assignment: CDR1 GEAIGNYY and CDR2 EKD. The CDR3 is 23 residues long. CDR3 in amino acids: CAFDTVGLLAGGLRSWDTRQMFF. The CDR3 DNA is TGTGCCTTTGACACCGTGGGCTTACTAGCTGGGGGATTACGCTCCTGGGACACCCGACAGATGTTTTTC.

About this clone itself: Since a much larger clone is just one base distant, this may be a read error. The sample carries other DNA sequences with the same CDR3. The genes are TRDV1 and TRDJ1; a possible D gene is TRDD2 (9 bases). This CDR3 is built from 20 residues. Germline assignment: CDR1 TSWWSYY and CDR2 QGS. The CDR3 region is CALGEDDPSYWGEHTDKLIF. In DNA form, the CDR3 reads TGTGCCCTTGGGGAAGACGATCCTTCCTACTGGGGGGAACACACCGATAAACTCATCTTT.

This clone was picked up a small number of times. In nucleotides, the CDR3 is TGTGCCTGTGACACGCCCTTCTTTGGTATGGAGGGTACTGGGGGACGTTCCGATAAACTCATCTTT. It yields the protein CACDTPFFGMEGTGGRSDKLIF. V usage is TRDV2 and J usage is TRDJ1; 9 bases are shared with TRDD3. The CDR3 totals 22 residues. The germline V gene encodes CDR1 GEAIGNYY and CDR2 EKD. V was clipped by 1 base and J by 3 bases; unmatched bases: 26.

Judged by abundance, this clone is medium-sized. Additional DNA sequences in this sample encode the identical CDR3. This chain connects TRDV2 to TRDJ3; D not certain. Trimming shortened V by 0 bases and J by 0 bases, and 11 bases separated the two germline ends. This CDR3 spans 18 amino acids. The germline V gene has CDR1 GEAIGNYY and CDR2 EKD. The DNA of the CDR3 is TGTGCCTGTGACACCGGAGGGGCATACTCCTGGGACACCCGACAGATGTTTTTC. Translated, it gives CACDTGGAYSWDTRQMFF.